The rows below give T cell receptor beta chains drawn from one sample of a study of OX40 agonist ivuxolimab in advanced cancers. Method: immunoSEQ multiplex PCR; TCRdb's copy keeps in-frame clones and lacks some. In the table there are around 92,000 clones, more than 75% of which are singletons. The sample here was CD4+ or CD8+ T cells sorted from blood, taken in a trial of the OX40 agonist ivuxolimab. Receptors were obtained from an adult with an advanced solid tumor such as melanoma, head and neck, liver or kidney cancer. The CDR3 runs from the conserved cysteine through the conserved F or W. A D gene is named only where the DNA matches it firmly. Clone size is given for some rows only: seen once, a few or many times, or a class if the clone is expanded.

d_gene,len,j_gene,abundance,v_gene,CDR3nt,CDR3aa
-,16,TRBJ1-4,-,TRBV19,TGTGCCAGTAGTAATGGGGGCCTTGGAACTAATGAAAAACTGTTTTTT,CASSNGGLGTNEKLFF
-,14,TRBJ2-3,-,TRBV7-3,TGTGCCAGCAGCCCGGGACACAGCACAGATACGCAGTATTTT,CASSPGHSTDTQYF
-,13,TRBJ1-6,-,TRBV27,TGTGCCAGCAGTTGGAGCAGGGATTCACCCCTCCACTTT,CASSWSRDSPLHF
-,16,TRBJ2-1,-,TRBV18,TGTGCCAGCTCACCTCCCCGGGGGTCCCTGAGGAATGAGCAGTTCTTC,CASSPPRGSLRNEQFF
-,15,TRBJ2-1,-,TRBV6-6,TGTGCCAGCACCCACCCCCCCCGCCGGGACAATGAGCAGTTCTTC,CASTHPPRRDNEQFF
-,13,TRBJ1-1,-,TRBV6-6,TGTGCCAGCAGTTACCAGGTTAACACTGAAGCTTTCTTT,CASSYQVNTEAFF
-,13,TRBJ2-5,-,TRBV13,TGTGCCAGCAGCTTTCTGAACCAAGAGACCCAGTACTTC,CASSFLNQETQYF
TRBD1,13,TRBJ1-2,once,TRBV28,TGTGCCAGCAGTTTACAGGGGGCCTATGGCTACACCTTC,CASSLQGAYGYTF
TRBD2,17,TRBJ2-3,-,TRBV7-9,TGTGCCAGCAGCTTAGCGACGACTAGCGGGGGCACAGATACGCAGTATTTT,CASSLATTSGGTDTQYF
-,16,TRBJ2-1,-,TRBV4-2,TGTGCCAGCAGCCAAGTAACGGGGGGCTCGTACAATGAGCAGTTCTTC,CASSQVTGGSYNEQFF
TRBD1,15,TRBJ1-2,once,TRBV6-5,TGTGCCAGCAGTTACTCGGGGGGACAGGAACTTAGCTACACCTTC,CASSYSGGQELSYTF
TRBD2,15,TRBJ2-1,-,TRBV6-4,TGTGCCAGCAGTGTTACTAGCGGGGGGGGCGATGAGCAGTTCTTC,CASSVTSGGGDEQFF
-,17,TRBJ1-4,-,TRBV11-2,TGTGCCAGCAGCTTAAAAGTCCTGGCGGCCCGTAATGAAAAACTGTTTTTT,CASSLKVLAARNEKLFF
TRBD1,13,TRBJ1-2,-,TRBV9,TGTGCCAGCAGCGCCGGGACAGTCTATGGCTACACCTTC,CASSAGTVYGYTF
-,14,TRBJ1-2,once,TRBV28,TGTGCCAGCAGTTTATTAGGGGGGAACTATGGCTACACCTTC,CASSLLGGNYGYTF
-,14,TRBJ1-3,-,TRBV28,TGTGCCAGCAGGATACAGAACTCTGGAAACACCATATATTTT,CASRIQNSGNTIYF
-,14,TRBJ2-1,-,TRBV6-5,TGTGCCAGCAGTCGAACCCCAGCGTACAATGAGCAGTTCTTC,CASSRTPAYNEQFF
TRBD1,16,TRBJ1-5,-,TRBV6-5,TGTGCCAGCAGTTCCCAGGGGGGCGCAAGCAATCAGCCCCAGCATTTT,CASSSQGGASNQPQHF
-,12,TRBJ2-5,-,TRBV4-3,TGCGCCAGCAGCCCTGCTCAGAAGACCCAGTACTTC,CASSPAQKTQYF
-,12,TRBJ1-1,-,TRBV10-1,TGCGCCAGCAGTGCAGGGAACACTGAAGCTTTCTTT,CASSAGNTEAFF
-,14,TRBJ1-2,-,TRBV5-6,TGTGCCAGCGCAAAACGTGGTAGGGTTGGTGGCTACACCTTC,CASAKRGRVGGYTF
TRBD1,15,TRBJ1-1,-,TRBV7-2,TGTGCCAGCAGCTTATATACAGGGGGAAGCACTGAAGCTTTCTTT,CASSLYTGGSTEAFF
TRBD2,18,TRBJ2-5,-,TRBV10-3,TGTGCCATCAGCGGCCGGACTAGCGGGGGGCCCGACCAAGAGACCCAGTACTTC,CAISGRTSGGPDQETQYF
-,14,TRBJ2-3,-,TRBV7-6,TGTGCCAGCAGCTTAGGCCGGGTTTCAGATACGCAGTATTTT,CASSLGRVSDTQYF
-,16,TRBJ1-2,-,TRBV2,TGTGCCAGCACTGGCGGTGCCGGCGGGGTGGACTATGGCTACACCTTC,CASTGGAGGVDYGYTF
-,11,TRBJ1-2,once,TRBV30,TGTGCCTGGGGCGGGGGGCAAGGCTACACCTTC,CAWGGGQGYTF
-,14,TRBJ2-2,-,TRBV5-4,TGTGCCAGCAGCTTCCAACAAGTGGGGGGGGAGCTGTTTTTT,CASSFQQVGGELFF
-,10,TRBJ2-1,-,TRBV20-1,TGCAGTGCAGGGCAGTATGAGCAGTTCTTC,CSAGQYEQFF
-,15,TRBJ2-5,-,TRBV9,TGTGCCAGCAGCGTAGTTCCGCGGGGTGAAGAGACCCAGTACTTC,CASSVVPRGEETQYF
-,15,TRBJ2-6,-,TRBV25-1,TGTGCCAGCAGTGAATCAGGGACTGGGGCCAACGTCCTGACTTTC,CASSESGTGANVLTF
-,16,TRBJ1-3,-,TRBV4-1,TGCGCCAGCAGCCGCCATGTCCAGGGGAAAGGAAACACCATATATTTT,CASSRHVQGKGNTIYF
-,14,TRBJ1-3,-,TRBV19,TGTGCCAGTAGTATTTGGGGGACTGGAAACACCATATATTTT,CASSIWGTGNTIYF
-,15,TRBJ2-2,-,TRBV6-6,TGTGCCAGCAGTTACGGCGGTCAGAACACCGGGGAGCTGTTTTTT,CASSYGGQNTGELFF
TRBD1,17,TRBJ1-5,once,TRBV19,TGTGCCAGTACCACTCCCCGACAGGGAGTCGGCAATCAGCCCCAGCATTTT,CASTTPRQGVGNQPQHF
TRBD1,15,TRBJ2-5,-,TRBV7-3,TGTGCCAGCAGCCCGACAGGACAGGGGCAAGAGACCCAGTACTTC,CASSPTGQGQETQYF
TRBD2,16,TRBJ2-3,-,TRBV7-2,TGTGCCAGCAGCACCACCCCAGCGGGGGGGCCAGATACGCAGTATTTT,CASSTTPAGGPDTQYF
-,13,TRBJ2-7,-,TRBV27,TGTGCCAGCAGTTTAACTGAATCCTACGAGCAGTACTTC,CASSLTESYEQYF